This is a list of T cell receptor beta chains from one sample in a study of blood T cell repertoires in COVID-19. Clones were sequenced by immunoSEQ multiplex PCR, and TCRdb holds only the in-frame ones, with some missing. The sample gives around 270,000 clones, roughly 90% of which show up once; more than 0.75% is in the top ten. The sequencing sample was made of peripheral blood. The source of these receptors is a man younger than 40 with acute or convalescent COVID-19. Each CDR3 is given with its conserved first and last residue. A D gene is named only where the DNA matches it firmly. Rows give clone size only sometimes, using once, few, many, or a class for an expanded clone.

D: TRBD1
J: TRBJ2-7
V: TRBV6-1
size: -
CDR3: CASSEFAGDRWYEQYF
DNA: TGTGCCAGCAGTGAATTCGCAGGGGACAGATGGTACGAGCAGTACTTC

D: TRBD1
J: TRBJ1-4
V: TRBV28
size: -
CDR3: CASSLFGTGPLGGNEKLFF
DNA: TGTGCCAGCAGCCTCTTTGGGACAGGACCTTTGGGTGGTAATGAAAAACTGTTTTTT

D: -
J: TRBJ2-2
V: TRBV7-9
size: -
CDR3: CASSQDSLNTGELFF
DNA: TGTGCCAGCAGCCAGGACAGTCTTAACACCGGGGAGCTGTTTTTT

D: TRBD2
J: TRBJ2-1
V: TRBV19
size: once
CDR3: CASATSGATYNEQFF
DNA: TGTGCCAGCGCGACTAGCGGGGCTACCTACAATGAGCAGTTCTTC

D: -
J: TRBJ2-7
V: TRBV28
size: few
CDR3: CASSFDRFYEQYF
DNA: TGTGCCAGCAGTTTCGACAGGTTCTACGAGCAGTACTTC

D: TRBD1
J: TRBJ1-1
V: TRBV11-1
size: -
CDR3: CASSSIQGALTEAFF
DNA: TGTGCCAGCAGCTCAATACAGGGGGCTCTTACTGAAGCTTTCTTT

D: -
J: TRBJ1-1
V: TRBV28
size: -
CDR3: CASSPAPGNTEAFF
DNA: TGTGCCAGCAGCCCCGCCCCCGGGAACACTGAAGCTTTCTTT

D: TRBD2
J: TRBJ2-5
V: TRBV10-3
size: -
CDR3: CAISDRPGGETQYF
DNA: TGTGCCATCAGTGACAGACCGGGAGGGGAGACCCAGTACTTC

D: TRBD2
J: TRBJ2-3
V: TRBV6-1
size: -
CDR3: CASSELAGRPADTQYF
DNA: TGTGCCAGCAGTGAACTAGCGGGCCGACCAGCAGATACGCAGTATTTT

D: TRBD1
J: TRBJ1-1
V: TRBV7-8
size: -
CDR3: CASSPRGTGNTEAFF
DNA: TGTGCCAGCAGCCCGCGAGGGACAGGAAACACTGAAGCTTTCTTT

D: -
J: TRBJ1-6
V: TRBV28
size: -
CDR3: CASSFTRQANSPLHF
DNA: TGTGCCAGCAGTTTTACCCGACAGGCCAATTCACCCCTCCACTTT

D: -
J: TRBJ1-1
V: TRBV19
size: -
CDR3: CASSIQGLYTEAFF
DNA: TGTGCCAGTAGTATCCAGGGGCTCTACACTGAAGCTTTCTTT

D: TRBD1
J: TRBJ1-6
V: TRBV28
size: few
CDR3: CASVDRANSPLHF
DNA: TGTGCCAGCGTCGACAGGGCAAATTCACCCCTCCACTTT

D: -
J: TRBJ2-1
V: TRBV12-5
size: -
CDR3: CASGLVDPEELYNEQFF
DNA: TGTGCTAGTGGTTTGGTAGACCCGGAGGAGCTTTACAATGAGCAGTTCTTC

D: -
J: TRBJ2-2
V: TRBV11-2
size: -
CDR3: CASSLNLAGKTGELFF
DNA: TGTGCCAGCAGCTTAAATTTGGCAGGGAAGACCGGGGAGCTGTTTTTT

D: -
J: TRBJ2-2
V: TRBV7-3
size: -
CDR3: CASSSDTGELFF
DNA: TGTGCCAGCAGCTCGGACACCGGGGAGCTGTTTTTT

D: TRBD1
J: TRBJ2-7
V: TRBV29-1
size: -
CDR3: CSVAGQGYEQYF
DNA: TGCAGCGTTGCTGGACAGGGGTACGAGCAGTACTTC

D: TRBD1
J: TRBJ1-1
V: TRBV7-9
size: once
CDR3: CASSLVGTGNTEAFF
DNA: TGTGCCAGCAGCTTAGTAGGGACAGGGAACACTGAAGCTTTCTTT

D: -
J: TRBJ1-5
V: TRBV19
size: -
CDR3: CASSIERATRGPQHF
DNA: TGTGCCAGTAGTATAGAGAGGGCCACCCGAGGGCCCCAGCATTTT

D: -
J: TRBJ2-3
V: TRBV4-2
size: -
CDR3: CASSQVPGGATDTQYF
DNA: TGTGCCAGCAGCCAAGTTCCCGGCGGGGCCACAGATACGCAGTATTTT

D: TRBD1
J: TRBJ2-5
V: TRBV19
size: -
CDR3: CASSIGAGTGATQYF
DNA: TGTGCCAGTAGTATAGGGGCTGGGACAGGGGCGACCCAGTACTTC

D: TRBD2
J: TRBJ2-1
V: TRBV2
size: -
CDR3: CASSEDGLASNEQFF
DNA: TGTGCCAGCAGTGAAGACGGACTAGCCAGCAATGAGCAGTTCTTC

D: -
J: TRBJ1-2
V: TRBV24-1
size: -
CDR3: CATSAPARGYTF
DNA: TGTGCCACCAGTGCTCCCGCCCGGGGCTACACCTTC

D: -
J: TRBJ2-7
V: TRBV6-5
size: -
CDR3: CASSYWSQGPSYEQYF
DNA: TGTGCCAGCAGTTACTGGTCCCAGGGTCCGTCCTACGAGCAGTACTTC

D: -
J: TRBJ1-1
V: TRBV7-2
size: few
CDR3: CASSFRGVGMNTEAFF
DNA: TGTGCCAGCAGCTTCCGCGGGGTAGGGATGAACACTGAAGCTTTCTTT

D: -
J: TRBJ1-5
V: TRBV6-5
size: -
CDR3: CATRAGGSNQPQHF
DNA: TGTGCCACCAGGGCCGGGGGGAGCAATCAGCCCCAGCATTTT

D: -
J: TRBJ1-2
V: TRBV6-5
size: -
CDR3: CASRDNRAYGYTF
DNA: TGTGCCAGCAGGGATAACAGGGCCTATGGCTACACCTTC

D: -
J: TRBJ2-5
V: TRBV15
size: -
CDR3: CATSRDQPPTGKTQYF
DNA: TGTGCCACCAGCAGAGATCAACCCCCAACGGGGAAGACCCAGTACTTC

D: -
J: TRBJ2-7
V: TRBV19
size: -
CDR3: CASSITQGIRYEQYF
DNA: TGTGCCAGTAGTATAACTCAGGGGATACGGTACGAGCAGTACTTC

D: TRBD2
J: TRBJ2-1
V: TRBV27
size: -
CDR3: CASSPRRGRGDEQFF
DNA: TGTGCCAGCAGTCCCCGACGCGGGAGGGGAGATGAGCAGTTCTTC

D: TRBD1
J: TRBJ1-4
V: TRBV5-1
size: -
CDR3: CASSFRGTNEKLFF
DNA: TGCGCCAGCAGCTTCAGGGGGACTAATGAAAAACTGTTTTTT

D: TRBD2
J: TRBJ2-1
V: TRBV27
size: -
CDR3: CASSSGTSGINEQFF
DNA: TGTGCCAGCAGTTCCGGGACTAGCGGGATTAATGAGCAGTTCTTC

D: -
J: TRBJ1-5
V: TRBV27
size: few
CDR3: CASSLTGTGQPQHF
DNA: TGTGCCAGCAGTTTAACTGGGACTGGTCAGCCCCAGCATTTT